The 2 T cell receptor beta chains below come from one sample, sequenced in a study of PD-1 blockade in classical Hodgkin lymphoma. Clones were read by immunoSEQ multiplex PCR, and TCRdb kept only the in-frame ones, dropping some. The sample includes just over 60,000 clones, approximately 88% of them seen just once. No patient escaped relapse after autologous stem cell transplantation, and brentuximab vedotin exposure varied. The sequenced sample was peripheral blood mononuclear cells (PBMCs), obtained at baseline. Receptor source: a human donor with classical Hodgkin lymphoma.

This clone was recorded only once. CDR3 sequence (DNA): TGTGCCAGCAGTCAAGGACGGTACGAAGCTTTCTTT. Protein sequence: CASSQGRYEAFF. The J gene is TRBJ1-1, the V gene TRBV6-5; D gene ambiguous. V lost 5 bases, J lost 8 bases, and 12 bases lay in between. Germline lookup yields CDR1 MNHEY and CDR2 SVGAGI. The length of the CDR3 is 12 residues.

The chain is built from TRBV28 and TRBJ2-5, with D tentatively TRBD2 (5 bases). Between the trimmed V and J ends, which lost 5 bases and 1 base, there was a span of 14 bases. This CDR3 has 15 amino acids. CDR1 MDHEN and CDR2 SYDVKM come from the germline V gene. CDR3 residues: CASSPPGILQETQYF. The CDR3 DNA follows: TGTGCCAGCAGTCCCCCGGGAATTCTCCAAGAGACCCAGTACTTC.